This TCR beta chain emerged from a study of shared clonotypes between healthy human individuals. With V trimmed by 3 bases and J by 8 bases, 5 bases remained unmatched. Germline V gives CDR1 MGHDK, CDR2 SYGVNS. The CDR3 contains 15 residues. The assay was immunoSEQ multiplex PCR, and TCRdb's table has in-frame clones only and misses some. This table has millions of clones, under 95% appearing once. Naive CD8 isolation took CD45RO-negative cells positively selected for CCR7 and excluded terminally differentiated effector memory CD45RA+ cells. This clone was recorded only once. The sequencing input was naive CD8+ T cells from PBMCs. This receptor was identified in a man aged 18 to 35 in good health. Some clones in this sample may be carry-over from other donors' samples. The rearrangement uses TRBV25-1 and TRBJ2-2, with 11 bases matching TRBD2. CDR3 sequence (DNA): TGTGCCAGCAGTGATGCGACTAGCGGGAATGGGGAGCTGTTTTTT. Translating it yields CASSDATSGNGELFF.